This T cell receptor (beta chain) was recovered during a study of regulatory T cells in long-lasting Graves disease. As for the study in general: The definition of persistent Graves' disease was over 5 years of antithyroid drugs with positive TSH receptor antibodies. Study observations and caveats: TRBV28, TRBJ1-2 and TRBJ2-5 were favored in persistent disease. Analysis covered peripheral blood alone, not thyroid tissue.

The CDR3 runs to 16 residues. The germline gives CDR1 KGHSY, CDR2 FQNENV. Trimming stripped 1 base from V and 0 bases from J, with 12 bases between. Time point: persistent/refractory GD, antithyroid drugs over 5 years with positive TRAb. TCR sequences were obtained from RNA taken from PBMCs. In this sample, this clonotype turned up many times. The antigen is undetermined. Libraries of TCR beta came from iRepertoire HTBI primers plus Arm-PCR of CDR3 regions. In the original workflow: Detected in the samples were just over 60 TRBV and over 11 TRBJ segments. TCRdb redid the calling of the multiplex PCR reads with MiXCR, one entry per CDR3 protein. The V and J calls shown here were made by TCRdb, not taken from the authors' results. The data show over 450,000 distinct CDR3 sequences, 20% to 25% seen once.

The material sequenced was peripheral blood mononuclear cells (PBMCs), taken when the disease was refractory, from a patient treated with antithyroid drugs. This receptor was obtained from a female donor with Graves disease. The chain links TRBV16 to TRBJ1-2, with D unresolved. Here the CDR3 reads CASSQLWAGTNYGYTF. CDR3 sequence (DNA): TGTGCCAGCAGCCAATTGTGGGCAGGAACTAACTATGGCTACACCTTC.